The clone carrying this T cell receptor beta chain was observed a few times. Its specificity is unknown. The data were taken from a study of T-cell memory formation after mild COVID-19. On the study more broadly: TCR clusters were mostly donor specific. Study observations and caveats: Cross-reactive memory apparently joined, as some responding clones appeared in pre-infection memory. Confirmation of SARS-CoV-2 specificity was lacking for second-wave clones peaking day 37. Clones that contracted from day 15 to 85 had balanced CD4/CD8; later expanders were CD4+ biased.

The V end was cut by 3 bases, the J end by 5 bases, with 13 bases between. This CDR3 is 14 amino acids long. CDR1 LGHNA and CDR2 YNFKEQ come from the germline V gene. TCRdb used MiXCR to reprocess the 5' RACE reads, holding one entry per CDR3 protein. The repertoire consists of 110,000 or so distinct CDR3 sequences, with around a fifth occurring once and the leading ten covering under 50%. The clonotype comes from a man in his late teens or twenties who had mild COVID-19 (a few samples of this study predate the infection). Cell type and time point are not known. The J gene is TRBJ1-1, the V gene TRBV4-2; a weak D match, TRBD1 (5 bases). Sample: PBMCs or a T cell subset sorted from them (not recorded which). This CDR3 is CASSQGLEGTEAFF. The CDR3 DNA follows: TGTGCCAGCAGCCAGGGACTGGAGGGGACTGAAGCTTTCTTT.